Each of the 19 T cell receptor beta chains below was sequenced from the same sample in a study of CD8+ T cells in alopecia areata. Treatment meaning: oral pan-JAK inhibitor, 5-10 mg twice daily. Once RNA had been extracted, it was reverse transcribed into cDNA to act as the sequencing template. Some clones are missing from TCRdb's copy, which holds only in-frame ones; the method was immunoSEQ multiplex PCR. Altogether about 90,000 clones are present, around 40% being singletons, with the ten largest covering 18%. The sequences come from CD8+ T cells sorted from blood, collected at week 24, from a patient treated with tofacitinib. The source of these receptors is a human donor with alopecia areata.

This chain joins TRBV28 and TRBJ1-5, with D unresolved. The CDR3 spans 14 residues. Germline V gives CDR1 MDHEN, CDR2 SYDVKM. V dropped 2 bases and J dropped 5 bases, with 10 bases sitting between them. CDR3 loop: CASSLRGIDQPQHF. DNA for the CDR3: TGTGCCAGCAGTTTACGAGGGATTGATCAGCCCCAGCATTTT.

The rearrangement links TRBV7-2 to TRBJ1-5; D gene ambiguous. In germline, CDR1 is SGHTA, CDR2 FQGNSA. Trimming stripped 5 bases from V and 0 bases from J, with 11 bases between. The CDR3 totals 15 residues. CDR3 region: CASSQTLYSNQPQHF. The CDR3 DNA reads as TGTGCCAGCAGCCAAACACTGTATAGCAATCAGCCCCAGCATTTT.

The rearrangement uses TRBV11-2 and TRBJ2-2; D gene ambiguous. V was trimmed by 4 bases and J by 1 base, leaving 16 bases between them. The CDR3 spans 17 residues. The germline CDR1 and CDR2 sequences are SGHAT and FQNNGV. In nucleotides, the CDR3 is TGTGCCAGCAGCTCTTATCGAACCGAATTGAACACCGGGGAGCTGTTTTTT. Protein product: CASSSYRTELNTGELFF.

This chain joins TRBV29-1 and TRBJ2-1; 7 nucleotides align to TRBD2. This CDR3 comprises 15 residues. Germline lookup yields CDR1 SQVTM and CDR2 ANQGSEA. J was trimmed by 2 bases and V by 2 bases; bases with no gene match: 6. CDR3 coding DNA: TGCAGCGTTGAATTGTCTAGCGGCCCCTACAATGAGCAGTTCTTC. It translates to CSVELSSGPYNEQFF.

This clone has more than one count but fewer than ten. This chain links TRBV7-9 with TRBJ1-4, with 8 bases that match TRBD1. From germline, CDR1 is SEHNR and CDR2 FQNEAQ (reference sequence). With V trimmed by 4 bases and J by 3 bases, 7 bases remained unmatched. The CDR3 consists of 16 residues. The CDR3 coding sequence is TGTGCCAGCAGCTCCCGAGAGACAGGGGCTAATGAAAAACTGTTTTTT. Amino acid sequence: CASSSRETGANEKLFF.

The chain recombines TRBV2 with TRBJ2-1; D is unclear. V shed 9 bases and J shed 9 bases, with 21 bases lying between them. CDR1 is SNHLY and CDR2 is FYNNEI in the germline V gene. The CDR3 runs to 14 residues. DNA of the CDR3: TGTGCCAGTTTTCCGGGCCCTGTCCCGGCTGAGCAGTTCTTC. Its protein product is CASFPGPVPAEQFF.

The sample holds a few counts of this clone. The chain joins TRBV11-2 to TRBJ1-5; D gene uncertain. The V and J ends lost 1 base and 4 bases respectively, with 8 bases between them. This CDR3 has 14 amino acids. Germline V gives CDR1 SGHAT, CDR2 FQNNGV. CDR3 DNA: TGTGCCAGCAGCTTAGGCGCGGGGAATCAGCCCCAGCATTTT. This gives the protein CASSLGAGNQPQHF. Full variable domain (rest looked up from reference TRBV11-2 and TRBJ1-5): EAGVAQSPRYKIIEKRQSVAFWCNPISGHATLYWYQQILGQGPKLLIQFQNNGVVDDSQLPKDRFSAERLKGVDSTLKIQPAKLEDSAVYLCASSLGAGNQPQHFGDGTRLSIL.

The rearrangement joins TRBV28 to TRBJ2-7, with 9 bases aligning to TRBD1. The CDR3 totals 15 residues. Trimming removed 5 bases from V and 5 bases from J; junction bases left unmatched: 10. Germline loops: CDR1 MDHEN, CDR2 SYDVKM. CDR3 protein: CASSNGQGIRDEQYF. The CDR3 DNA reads TGTGCCAGCAGTAACGGACAGGGGATTCGGGACGAGCAGTACTTC.

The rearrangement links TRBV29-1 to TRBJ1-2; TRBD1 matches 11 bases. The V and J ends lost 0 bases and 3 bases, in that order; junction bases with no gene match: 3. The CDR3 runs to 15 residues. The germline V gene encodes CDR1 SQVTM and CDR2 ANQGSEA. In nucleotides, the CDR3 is TGCAGCGTTGAAGAAAGGACAGGGGGCGACTATGGCTACACCTTC. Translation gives CSVEERTGGDYGYTF.

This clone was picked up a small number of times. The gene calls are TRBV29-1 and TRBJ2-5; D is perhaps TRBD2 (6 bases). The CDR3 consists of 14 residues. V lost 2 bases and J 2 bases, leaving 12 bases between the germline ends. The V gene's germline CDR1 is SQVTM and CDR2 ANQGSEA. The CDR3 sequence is CSVETGREQETQYF. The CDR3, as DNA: TGCAGCGTTGAAACGGGCCGGGAGCAAGAGACCCAGTACTTC.

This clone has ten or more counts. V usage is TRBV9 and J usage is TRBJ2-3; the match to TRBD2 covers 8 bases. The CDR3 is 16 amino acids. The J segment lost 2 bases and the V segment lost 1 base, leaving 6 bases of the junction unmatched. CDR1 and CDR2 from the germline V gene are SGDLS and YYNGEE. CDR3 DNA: TGTGCCAGCAGCGTATACCCGACTAGCGCCACAGATACGCAGTATTTT. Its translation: CASSVYPTSATDTQYF.

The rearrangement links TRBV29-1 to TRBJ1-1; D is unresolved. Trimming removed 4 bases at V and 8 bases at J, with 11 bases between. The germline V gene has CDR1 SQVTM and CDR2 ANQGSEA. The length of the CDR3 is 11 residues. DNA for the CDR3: TGCAGCGTTGGCTCCACTTTAGAAGCTTTCTTT. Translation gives CSVGSTLEAFF.

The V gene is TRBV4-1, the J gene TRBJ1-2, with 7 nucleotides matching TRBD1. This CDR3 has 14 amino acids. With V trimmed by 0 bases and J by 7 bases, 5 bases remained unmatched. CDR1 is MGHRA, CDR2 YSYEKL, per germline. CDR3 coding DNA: TGCGCCAGCAGCCAAGACGCAGGGGGGTCTGGCTACACCTTC. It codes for CASSQDAGGSGYTF.

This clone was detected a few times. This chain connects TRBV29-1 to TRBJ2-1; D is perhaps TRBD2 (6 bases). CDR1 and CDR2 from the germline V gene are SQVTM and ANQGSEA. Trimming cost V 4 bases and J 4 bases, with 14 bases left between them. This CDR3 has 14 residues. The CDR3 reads CSVAGGPRYNEQFF. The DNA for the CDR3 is TGCAGCGTTGCCGGAGGGCCGAGGTACAATGAGCAGTTCTTC.

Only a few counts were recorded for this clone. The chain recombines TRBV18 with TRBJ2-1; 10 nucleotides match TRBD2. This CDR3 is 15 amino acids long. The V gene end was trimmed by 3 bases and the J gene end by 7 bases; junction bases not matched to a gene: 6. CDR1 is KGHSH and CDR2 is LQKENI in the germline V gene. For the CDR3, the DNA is TGTGCCAGCTCACCTCTAGCGGGAGTACTAAATGAGCAGTTCTTC. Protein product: CASSPLAGVLNEQFF.

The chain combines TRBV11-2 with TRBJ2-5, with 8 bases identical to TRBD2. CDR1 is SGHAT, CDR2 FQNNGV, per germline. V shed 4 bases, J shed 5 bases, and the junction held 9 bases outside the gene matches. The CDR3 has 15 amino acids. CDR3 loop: CASSSSPGGRETQYF. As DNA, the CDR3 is TGTGCCAGCAGCTCATCCCCGGGGGGGAGGGAGACCCAGTACTTC.

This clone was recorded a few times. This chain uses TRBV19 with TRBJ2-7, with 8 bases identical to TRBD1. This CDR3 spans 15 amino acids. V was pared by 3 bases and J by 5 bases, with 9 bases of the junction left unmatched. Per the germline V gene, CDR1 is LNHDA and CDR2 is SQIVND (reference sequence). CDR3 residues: CASSMNRQGKNEQYF. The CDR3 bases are TGTGCCAGTAGTATGAATCGACAGGGGAAGAACGAGCAGTACTTC.

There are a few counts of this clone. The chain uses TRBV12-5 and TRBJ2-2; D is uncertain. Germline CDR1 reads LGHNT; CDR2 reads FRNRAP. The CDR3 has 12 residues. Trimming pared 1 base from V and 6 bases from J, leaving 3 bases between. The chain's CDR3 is CASGLEAGELFF. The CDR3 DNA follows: TGTGCTAGTGGTTTGGAAGCCGGGGAGCTGTTTTTT.

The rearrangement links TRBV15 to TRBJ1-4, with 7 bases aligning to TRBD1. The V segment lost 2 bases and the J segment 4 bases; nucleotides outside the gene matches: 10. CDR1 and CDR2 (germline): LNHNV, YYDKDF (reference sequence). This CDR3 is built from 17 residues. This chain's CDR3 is CATSRIPQDRFNEKLFF. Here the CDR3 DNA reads TGTGCCACCAGCAGAATTCCCCAGGACAGGTTTAATGAAAAACTGTTTTTT.